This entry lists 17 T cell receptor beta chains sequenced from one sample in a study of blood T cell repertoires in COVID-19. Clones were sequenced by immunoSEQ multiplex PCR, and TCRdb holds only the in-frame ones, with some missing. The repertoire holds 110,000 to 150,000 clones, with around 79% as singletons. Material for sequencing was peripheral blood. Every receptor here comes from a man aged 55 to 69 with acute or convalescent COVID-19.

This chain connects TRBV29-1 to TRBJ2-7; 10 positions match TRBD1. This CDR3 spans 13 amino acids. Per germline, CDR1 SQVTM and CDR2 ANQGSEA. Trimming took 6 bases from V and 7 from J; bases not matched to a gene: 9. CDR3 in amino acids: CSVKTGGFGEQYF. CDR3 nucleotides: TGCAGCGTGAAGACAGGGGGCTTCGGGGAGCAGTACTTC.

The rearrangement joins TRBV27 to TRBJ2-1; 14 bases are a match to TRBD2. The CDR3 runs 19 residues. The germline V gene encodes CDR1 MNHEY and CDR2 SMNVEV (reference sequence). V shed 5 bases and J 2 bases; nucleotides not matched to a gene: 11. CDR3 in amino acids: CASSNPGLAGAGTYNEQFF. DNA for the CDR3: TGTGCCAGCAGTAACCCGGGACTAGCGGGAGCGGGAACCTACAATGAGCAGTTCTTC.

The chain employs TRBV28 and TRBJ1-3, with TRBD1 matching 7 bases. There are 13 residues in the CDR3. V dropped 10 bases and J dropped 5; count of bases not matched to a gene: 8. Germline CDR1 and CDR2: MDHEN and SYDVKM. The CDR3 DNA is TGTGCCACCAGGGGGGGGCTTAGAAACACCATATATTTT. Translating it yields CATRGGLRNTIYF.

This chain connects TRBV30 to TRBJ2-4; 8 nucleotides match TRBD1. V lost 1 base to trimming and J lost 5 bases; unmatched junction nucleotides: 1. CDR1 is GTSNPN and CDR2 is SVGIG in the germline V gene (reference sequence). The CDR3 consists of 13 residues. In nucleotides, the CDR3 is TGTGCCTGGAGTGCGACAGGGGAAAACATTCAGTACTTC. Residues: CAWSATGENIQYF.

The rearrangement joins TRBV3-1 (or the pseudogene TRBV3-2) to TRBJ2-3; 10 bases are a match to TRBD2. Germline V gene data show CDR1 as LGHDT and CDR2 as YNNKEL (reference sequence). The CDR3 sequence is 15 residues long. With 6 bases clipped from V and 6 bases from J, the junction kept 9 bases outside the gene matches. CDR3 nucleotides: TGTGCCAGCAGGGCAACTAGCGGGAAATTGGATACGCAGTATTTT. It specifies CASRATSGKLDTQYF.

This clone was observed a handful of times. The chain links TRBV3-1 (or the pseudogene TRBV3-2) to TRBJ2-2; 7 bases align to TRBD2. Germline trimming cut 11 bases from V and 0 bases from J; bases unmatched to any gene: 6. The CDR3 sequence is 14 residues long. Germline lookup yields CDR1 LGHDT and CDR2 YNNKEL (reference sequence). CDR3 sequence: CAAGRGTNTGELFF. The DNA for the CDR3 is TGTGCCGCGGGGAGGGGAACGAACACCGGGGAGCTGTTTTTT.

This CDR3 is CASSPLQSYEQYF. The CDR3 nucleotides are TGTGCCAGCAGCCCCCTCCAGTCCTACGAGCAGTACTTC. The rearrangement links TRBV7-8 to TRBJ2-7, with D hard to call. This CDR3 spans 13 amino acids. In germline, CDR1 is SGHVS, CDR2 FQNEAQ. Trimming shortened V by 5 bases and J by 1 base, and 9 bases separated the two germline ends.

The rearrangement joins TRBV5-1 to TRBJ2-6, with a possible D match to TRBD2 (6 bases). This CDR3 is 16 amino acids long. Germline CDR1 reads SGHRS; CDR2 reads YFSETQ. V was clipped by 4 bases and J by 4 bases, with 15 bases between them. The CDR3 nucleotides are TGCGCCAGCAGCCCGGGACTCCGACCCGGGGCCAACGTCCTGACTTTC. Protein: CASSPGLRPGANVLTF.

Here the CDR3 DNA reads TGTGCCAGCAGCTTATCAACTAGCGGCCAAGAGACCCAGTACTTC. Protein sequence: CASSLSTSGQETQYF. V gene TRBV7-3 combines with J gene TRBJ2-5, with TRBD2 matching over 8 bases. J lost 1 base, V lost 2 bases, and 3 bases had no gene match. Germline assignment: CDR1 SGHTA and CDR2 FQGTGA. This CDR3 is 15 amino acids long.

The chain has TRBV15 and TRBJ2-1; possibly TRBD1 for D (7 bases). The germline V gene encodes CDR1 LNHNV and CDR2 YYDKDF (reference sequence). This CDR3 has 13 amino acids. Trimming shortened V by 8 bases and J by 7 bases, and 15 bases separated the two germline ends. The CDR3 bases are TGTGCCACCGCAGGGGGGCCCCCAAATGAGCAGTTCTTC. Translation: CATAGGPPNEQFF. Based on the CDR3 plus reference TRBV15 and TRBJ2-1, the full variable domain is DAMVIQNPRYQVTQFGKPVTLSCSQTLNHNVMYWYQQKSSQAPKLLFHYYDKDFNNEADTPDNFQSRRPNTSFCFLDIRSPGLGDTAMYLCATAGGPPNEQFFGPGTRLTVL.

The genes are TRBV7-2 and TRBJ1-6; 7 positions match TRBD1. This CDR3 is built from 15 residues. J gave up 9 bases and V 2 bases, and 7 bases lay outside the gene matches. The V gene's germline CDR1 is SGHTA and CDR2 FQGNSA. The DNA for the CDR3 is TGTGCCAGCAGCTTAACCCGGGACAGCTTTTCACCCCTCCACTTT. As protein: CASSLTRDSFSPLHF.

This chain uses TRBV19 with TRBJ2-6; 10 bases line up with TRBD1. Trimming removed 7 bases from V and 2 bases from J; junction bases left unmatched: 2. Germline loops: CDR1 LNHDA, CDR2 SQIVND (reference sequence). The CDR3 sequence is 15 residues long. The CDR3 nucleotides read TGTGCCAGTATTGGGACAGGGGCTGGGGCCAACGTCCTGACTTTC. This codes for CASIGTGAGANVLTF.

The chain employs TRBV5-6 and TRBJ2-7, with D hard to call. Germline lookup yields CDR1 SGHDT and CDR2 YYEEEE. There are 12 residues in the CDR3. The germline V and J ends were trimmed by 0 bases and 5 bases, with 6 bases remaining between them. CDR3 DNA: TGTGCCAGCAGCTTGGAAACTAACGAGCAGTACTTC. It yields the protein CASSLETNEQYF.

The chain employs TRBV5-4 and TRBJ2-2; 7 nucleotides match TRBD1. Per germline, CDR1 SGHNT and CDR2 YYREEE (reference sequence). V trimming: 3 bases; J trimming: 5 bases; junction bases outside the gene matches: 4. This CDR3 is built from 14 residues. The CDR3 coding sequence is TGTGCCAGCAGCTGGGGCAGGGGGACCGGGGAGCTGTTTTTT. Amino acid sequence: CASSWGRGTGELFF.

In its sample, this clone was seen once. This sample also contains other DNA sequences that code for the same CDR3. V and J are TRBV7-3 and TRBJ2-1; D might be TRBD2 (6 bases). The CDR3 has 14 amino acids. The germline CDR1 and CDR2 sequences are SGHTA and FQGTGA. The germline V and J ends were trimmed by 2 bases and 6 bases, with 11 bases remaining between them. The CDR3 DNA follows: TGTGCCAGCAGCTTAGCGGGAAGACGCAATGAGCAGTTCTTC. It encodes CASSLAGRRNEQFF. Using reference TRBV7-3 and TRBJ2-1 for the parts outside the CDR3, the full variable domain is GAGVSQTPSNKVTEKGKYVELRCDPISGHTALYWYRQSLGQGPEFLIYFQGTGAADDSGLPNDRFFAVRPEGSVSTLKIQRTERGDSAVYLCASSLAGRRNEQFFGPGTRLTVL.

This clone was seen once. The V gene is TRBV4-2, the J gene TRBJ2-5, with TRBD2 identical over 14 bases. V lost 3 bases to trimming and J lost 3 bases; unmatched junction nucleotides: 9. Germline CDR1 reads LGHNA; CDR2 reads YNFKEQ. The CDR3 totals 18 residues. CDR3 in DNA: TGTGCCAGCAGCCAGGGTCCCCCGGGACTAGCGGGAGAAGAGACCCAGTACTTC. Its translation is CASSQGPPGLAGEETQYF.

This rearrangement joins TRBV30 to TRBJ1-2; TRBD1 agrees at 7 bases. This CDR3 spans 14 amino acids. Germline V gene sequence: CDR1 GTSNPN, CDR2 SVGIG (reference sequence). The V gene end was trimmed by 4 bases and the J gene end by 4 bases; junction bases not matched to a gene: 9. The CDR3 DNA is TGTGCCTGGACGGGGGACAGCCCCACCTATGGCTACACCTTC. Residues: CAWTGDSPTYGYTF.